This T cell receptor (beta chain) was captured in a study of blood T cells in healthy people across ages. General observations from the study: Researchers judged that diversity estimates from one million T cells fell short of true values.

The CDR3 is 15 amino acids. Germline V gene lookup returns CDR1 SNHLY and CDR2 FYNNEI. On this clonotype itself: Its specificity is unknown. A read error may produce the germline difference seen at one junction end.

PCR was performed a second time for about 6 to 12 cycles using a sample-barcoded 5' primer and a J-beta primer mix. A 12-random-nucleotide template-switch adaptor tagged each cDNA molecule. TCRdb re-called the 5' RACE reads through MiXCR, storing one row per CDR3 protein. Of 1.5 million to 2 million distinct CDR3 sequences listed, about two fifths were seen once; the top ten hold about 23%. The material sequenced was blood. This sequence was found in a human donor in good health. The rearrangement links TRBV2 to TRBJ2-1, with no clear D. The CDR3 DNA reads as TGTGCCAGCACCCCTGGGCCGGCTTCATCCAATGGGCAGTTCTTC. This encodes CASTPGPASSNGQFF. The full variable domain, in which reference TRBV2 and TRBJ2-1 provide the parts outside the CDR3, is EPEVTQTPSHQVTQMGQEVILRCVPISNHLYFYWYRQILGQKVEFLVSFYNNEISEKSEIFDDQFSVERPDGSNFTLKIRSTKLEDSAMYFCASTPGPASSNGQFFGPGTRLTVL.